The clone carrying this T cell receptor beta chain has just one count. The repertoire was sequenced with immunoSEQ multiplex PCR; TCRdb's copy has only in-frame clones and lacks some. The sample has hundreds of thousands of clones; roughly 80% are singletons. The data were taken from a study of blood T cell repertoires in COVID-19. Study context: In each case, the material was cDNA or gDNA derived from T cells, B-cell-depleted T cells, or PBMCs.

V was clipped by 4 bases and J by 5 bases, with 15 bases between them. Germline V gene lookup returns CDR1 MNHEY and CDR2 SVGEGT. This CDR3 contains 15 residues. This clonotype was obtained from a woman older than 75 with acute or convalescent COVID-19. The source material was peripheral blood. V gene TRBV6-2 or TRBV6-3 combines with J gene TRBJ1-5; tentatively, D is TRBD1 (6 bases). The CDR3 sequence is CASSWDTGTYQPQHF. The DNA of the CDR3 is TGTGCCAGCAGTTGGGATACAGGGACCTATCAGCCCCAGCATTTT.